Below are 29 T cell receptor beta chains sequenced from a single sample in a study of CD8 T cells in Susac syndrome. Reverse transcription of roughly 0.5 to 1 ug RNA was performed with random hexamers. Each CDR3 protein is one row after TCRdb ran MiXCR on the immunoSEQ multiplex PCR reads. The sample has some 120,000 distinct CDR3 sequences; approximately 96% are singletons. Sequenced material: CD4+ T cells from PBMCs. All receptors derive from a human donor in good health.

The chain employs TRBV7-9 and TRBJ1-1; D not certain. Trimming pared 5 bases from V and 3 bases from J, leaving 10 bases between. The CDR3 runs 13 residues. Germline assignment: CDR1 SEHNR and CDR2 FQNEAQ (reference sequence). CDR3 nucleotides: TGTGCCAGCAGCCCCTTCACGGACACTGAAGCTTTCTTT. Translated: CASSPFTDTEAFF. The full variable domain, rest sourced from reference TRBV7-9 and TRBJ1-1, is DTGVSQNPRHKITKRGQNVTFRCDPISEHNRLYWYRQTLGQGPEFLTYFQNEAQLEKSRLLSDRFSAERPKGSFSTLEIQRTEQGDSAMYLCASSPFTDTEAFFGQGTRLTVV.

The V and J genes are TRBV5-1 and TRBJ2-7; TRBD2 matches 12 bases. The V gene's germline CDR1 is SGHRS and CDR2 YFSETQ. The CDR3 contains 16 residues. V lost 2 bases, J lost 2 bases, and 5 bases stayed unmatched. The CDR3 is CASSFPSGRAAYEQYF. For the CDR3, the DNA is TGCGCCAGCAGCTTTCCTAGCGGGAGGGCCGCCTACGAGCAGTACTTC.

The CDR3 loop reads CASSYRSYEQYF. The CDR3 DNA reads as TGTGCCAGCAGTTACCGTTCCTACGAGCAGTACTTC. This sequence joins TRBV6-6 and TRBJ2-7, with unresolved D. This CDR3 comprises 12 residues. Trimming left V 2 bases short and J 1 base short, with 3 bases between. Germline lookup yields CDR1 MNHNY and CDR2 SVGAGI (reference sequence).

This chain joins TRBV30 and TRBJ2-1; D is possibly TRBD1 or TRBD2 (5 bases each). The CDR3 extends over 18 amino acids. V lost 0 bases and J lost 0, with 18 bases in between. Germline V lookup: CDR1 GTSNPN, CDR2 SVGIG (reference sequence). CDR3 protein: CAWSVQRLEGSSYNEQFF. CDR3 coding DNA: TGTGCCTGGAGTGTACAAAGACTCGAGGGGAGCTCCTACAATGAGCAGTTCTTC. Supplemented by reference TRBV30 and TRBJ2-1, the full variable domain reads SQTIHQWPATLVQPVGSPLSLECTVEGTSNPNLYWYRQAAGRGLQLLFYSVGIGQISSEVPQNLSASRPQDRQFILSSKKLLLSDSGFYLCAWSVQRLEGSSYNEQFFGPGTRLTVL.

V is TRBV12-3 or TRBV12-4 and J is TRBJ2-5, with 14 bases that match TRBD2. CDR3 length equals 15 residues. Trimming at V came to 6 bases and at J to 3 bases, leaving 3 bases not matched to a gene. The CDR3 is CASSQGLAGEETQYF. CDR3 sequence (DNA): TGTGCCAGCAGCCAGGGACTAGCGGGAGAAGAGACCCAGTACTTC.

This chain connects TRBV5-1 to TRBJ1-2; D gene ambiguous. The CDR3 totals 14 residues. V was cut by 2 bases and J by 4 bases, with 12 bases left in between. Germline CDR1 reads SGHRS; CDR2 reads YFSETQ. In DNA, the CDR3 is TGCGCCAGCAGCTTAATGGGTCAAGGCTATGGCTACACCTTC. This codes for CASSLMGQGYGYTF.

This clonotype was observed a handful of times. The chain uses TRBV5-1 and TRBJ2-7, with 8 bases matching TRBD1. This CDR3 comprises 13 residues. CDR1 and CDR2 (germline): SGHRS, YFSETQ. V shed 0 bases, J shed 6 bases, and the junction held 2 bases outside the gene matches. CDR3 sequence: CASSLDTGGEQYF. The CDR3 DNA reads TGCGCCAGCAGCTTGGATACAGGGGGCGAGCAGTACTTC.

The V gene is TRBV2, the J gene TRBJ2-1, with 8 bases that match TRBD2. CDR1 is SNHLY, CDR2 FYNNEI, per germline. Trimming took 6 bases from V and 0 from J; bases not matched to a gene: 4. The CDR3 consists of 15 residues. In nucleotides, the CDR3 is TGTGCCAGCAGCGTTAGCGGGAACTCCTACAATGAGCAGTTCTTC. Encoded protein: CASSVSGNSYNEQFF.

V gene TRBV3-1 combines with J gene TRBJ1-2; D remains unclear. CDR3 length: 13 residues. Trimming pared 7 bases from V and 8 bases from J, leaving 17 bases between. From germline, CDR1 is LGHDT and CDR2 YNNKEL (reference sequence). The CDR3 DNA reads as TGTGCCAGCACCCCGCCTCGGTCCTGGGGCTACACCTTC. It encodes CASTPPRSWGYTF.

The chain has TRBV7-9 and TRBJ2-1, with a weak D call TRBD2 (6 bases). The germline gives CDR1 SEHNR, CDR2 FQNEAQ (reference sequence). The CDR3 contains 14 residues. V was clipped by 4 bases and J by 4 bases, with 11 bases between them. CDR3 nucleotide sequence: TGTGCCAGCAGCTACGGGACTGGGTACAATGAGCAGTTCTTC. Amino acids: CASSYGTGYNEQFF.

The chain recombines TRBV5-1 with TRBJ2-7; a weak D match, TRBD1 (5 bases). Trimming took off 2 bases at V and 4 bases at J, with 10 bases between the two ends. This CDR3 contains 13 residues. CDR1 is SGHRS and CDR2 is YFSETQ in the germline V gene. CDR3 amino acids: CASSFSGQYEQYF. Written as DNA, the CDR3 is TGCGCCAGCAGCTTCTCAGGGCAATACGAGCAGTACTTC. Drawing the rest from reference TRBV5-1 and TRBJ2-7, the complete variable domain is KAGVTQTPRYLIKTRGQQVTLSCSPISGHRSVSWYQQTPGQGLQFLFEYFSETQRNKGNFPGRFSGRQFSNSRSEMNVSTLELGDSALYLCASSFSGQYEQYFGPGTRLTVT.

The chain recombines TRBV20-1 with TRBJ2-7; 9 bases are a match to TRBD2. CDR1 is DFQATT, CDR2 SNEGSKA, per germline (reference sequence). V shed 0 bases and J 7 bases; nucleotides not matched to a gene: 7. The CDR3 length is 14 residues. The CDR3 reads CSARDMAGGWEQYF. DNA of the CDR3: TGCAGTGCTAGAGATATGGCGGGAGGGTGGGAGCAGTACTTC.

The chain is built from TRBV20-1 and TRBJ2-2; D gene ambiguous. The CDR3 has 13 residues. V lost 6 bases and J 1 base, leaving 9 bases between the germline ends. The germline gives CDR1 DFQATT, CDR2 SNEGSKA (reference sequence). The CDR3 DNA follows: TGCAGTGCACCTAACTGGAACACCGGGGAGCTGTTTTTT. This codes for CSAPNWNTGELFF.

The CDR3 nucleotides read TGTGCCAGCAGTTACCGTAGCGGGAGAACTGTAGATACGCAGTATTTT. It specifies CASSYRSGRTVDTQYF. The rearrangement links TRBV6-2 or TRBV6-3 to TRBJ2-3, with 9 bases that match TRBD2. Germline lookup yields CDR1 MNHEY and CDR2 SVGEGT. This CDR3 is 16 amino acids long. Trimming at V came to 2 bases and at J to 5 bases, leaving 8 bases not matched to a gene.

This chain connects TRBV2 to TRBJ2-7; unclear D gene. The V gene lost 8 bases and the J gene lost 5 bases, with 19 bases spanning the gap. The germline CDR1 and CDR2 sequences are SNHLY and FYNNEI. CDR3 length: 14 residues. CDR3 region: CASQRSTAENEQYF. CDR3 bases: TGTGCCAGCCAACGAAGCACAGCCGAAAACGAGCAGTACTTC.

The chain joins TRBV29-1 to TRBJ2-5, with 7 bases aligning to TRBD2. The CDR3 spans 15 residues. V trimming: 0 bases; J trimming: 5 bases; junction bases outside the gene matches: 9. CDR1 SQVTM and CDR2 ANQGSEA come from the germline V gene. The CDR3 loop reads CSVEEGSSGGETQYF. In DNA form, the CDR3 reads TGCAGCGTTGAAGAGGGTTCTAGCGGAGGGGAGACCCAGTACTTC.

This clonotype has only a few counts. The chain recombines TRBV11-2 with TRBJ2-7, with TRBD2 matching over 11 bases. This CDR3 is 14 amino acids long. Germline CDR1 SGHAT, CDR2 FQNNGV. V gave up 3 bases and J gave up 4 bases; unmatched junction bases: 2. CDR3 in amino acids: CASSLGLAAYEQYF. CDR3 nucleotide sequence: TGTGCCAGCAGCTTGGGACTAGCGGCTTACGAGCAGTACTTC.

This chain connects TRBV20-1 to TRBJ2-2; no firm D call. The V and J ends lost 0 bases and 2 bases respectively, with 10 bases between them. This CDR3 is 15 amino acids long. Germline V gene sequence: CDR1 DFQATT, CDR2 SNEGSKA (reference sequence). CDR3 nucleotide sequence: TGCAGTGCTAGAGATCTGGTAGACAACACCGGGGAGCTGTTTTTT. Translated, it gives CSARDLVDNTGELFF.

This sequence joins TRBV20-1 and TRBJ1-4, with 10 positions matching TRBD1. The J segment lost 7 bases and the V segment lost 5 bases, leaving 13 bases of the junction unmatched. The germline gives CDR1 DFQATT, CDR2 SNEGSKA (reference sequence). This CDR3 has 16 amino acids. The CDR3 is CSARTSRDRGGEKLFF. Here the CDR3 DNA reads TGCAGTGCTCGTACTTCCCGGGACAGGGGTGGTGAAAAACTGTTTTTT.

The rearrangement links TRBV29-1 to TRBJ2-1; no definite D call. Trimming removed 7 bases from V and 7 bases from J, with 5 bases in between. CDR1 and CDR2 from the germline V gene are SQVTM and ANQGSEA. This CDR3 has 9 amino acids. CDR3 in amino acids: CSAPNEQFF. CDR3 DNA: TGCAGCGCTCCTAATGAGCAGTTCTTC.

The chain carries TRBV11-2 and TRBJ2-1; TRBD2 aligns across 10 bases. The V and J ends lost 5 bases and 8 bases, in that order; junction bases with no gene match: 9. CDR1 and CDR2 (germline): SGHAT, FQNNGV. The CDR3 sequence is 15 residues long. The CDR3, as DNA: TGTGCCAGCAGCCCTACTAGCGGGAAACGAGATGAGCAGTTCTTC. Amino acids: CASSPTSGKRDEQFF.

The chain couples TRBV30 to TRBJ2-1, with unresolved D. Germline CDR1 and CDR2: GTSNPN and SVGIG (reference sequence). This CDR3 comprises 11 residues. The V gene lost 2 bases and the J gene lost 4 bases, with 3 bases spanning the gap. CDR3 sequence: CAWSYYNEQFF. The CDR3 bases are TGTGCCTGGAGTTATTACAATGAGCAGTTCTTC.

V usage is TRBV12-3 or TRBV12-4 and J usage is TRBJ1-3; tentatively, D is TRBD1 (5 bases). Trimming removed 6 bases at V and 4 bases at J, with 16 bases between. CDR3 length equals 15 residues. CDR3 DNA: TGTGCCAGCAGCCGGACGGGGACTACCGGAAACACCATATATTTT. It is translated as CASSRTGTTGNTIYF.

The gene calls are TRBV4-3 and TRBJ1-2; 8 bases line up with TRBD1. The CDR3 spans 16 residues. Trimming cost V 1 base and J 2 bases; bases outside gene matches: 6. CDR1 is LGHNA, CDR2 YSLEER, per germline. The CDR3: CASSQVQGAVNYGYTF. DNA for the CDR3: TGCGCCAGCAGCCAAGTGCAGGGGGCCGTCAACTATGGCTACACCTTC.

This chain uses TRBV3-1 with TRBJ2-1; TRBD2 aligns across 8 bases. Germline values: CDR1 LGHDT, CDR2 YNNKEL (reference sequence). The CDR3 covers 16 residues. The V segment lost 4 bases and the J segment 4 bases; nucleotides outside the gene matches: 9. The CDR3, as DNA: TGTGCCAGCAGCCTCGCCTCTAGCGGGCCTTACAATGAGCAGTTCTTC. The encoded protein is CASSLASSGPYNEQFF.

The chain couples TRBV25-1 to TRBJ2-3; D perhaps matches TRBD1 (5 bases). Trimming took off 7 bases at V and 3 bases at J, with 8 bases between the two ends. This CDR3 spans 12 amino acids. CDR1 MGHDK and CDR2 SYGVNS come from the germline V gene. The CDR3 region is CASTQGTDTQYF. The CDR3 region has the DNA TGTGCCAGCACCCAGGGAACAGATACGCAGTATTTT.

The chain is built from TRBV20-1 and TRBJ2-5, with 10 nucleotides matching TRBD2. V lost 7 bases, J lost 5 bases, and 22 bases stayed unmatched. The CDR3 length is 18 residues. Germline CDR1 reads DFQATT; CDR2 reads SNEGSKA (reference sequence). CDR3 sequence reads: CSVSATWSGRAERETQYF. The CDR3 DNA reads TGCAGTGTATCGGCGACGTGGAGCGGGAGGGCCGAACGGGAGACCCAGTACTTC.

This sequence joins TRBV12-3 or TRBV12-4 and TRBJ1-2, with D maybe TRBD1 (6 bases). The CDR3 length is 15 residues. With 6 bases removed from V and 2 bases from J, the gap between germline ends came to 16 bases. CDR3 nucleotide sequence: TGTGCCAGCAGCCTAGGGGGGACACAGAACTATGGCTACACCTTC. Its protein product is CASSLGGTQNYGYTF.

This sequence joins TRBV5-1 and TRBJ2-3; TRBD2 agrees at 7 bases. Germline loops: CDR1 SGHRS, CDR2 YFSETQ. The CDR3 has 14 residues. Trimming cost V 3 bases and J 2 bases; bases outside gene matches: 3. CDR3 region: CASSSSGATDTQYF. The CDR3 nucleotides are TGCGCCAGCAGCTCTAGCGGAGCCACAGATACGCAGTATTTT.